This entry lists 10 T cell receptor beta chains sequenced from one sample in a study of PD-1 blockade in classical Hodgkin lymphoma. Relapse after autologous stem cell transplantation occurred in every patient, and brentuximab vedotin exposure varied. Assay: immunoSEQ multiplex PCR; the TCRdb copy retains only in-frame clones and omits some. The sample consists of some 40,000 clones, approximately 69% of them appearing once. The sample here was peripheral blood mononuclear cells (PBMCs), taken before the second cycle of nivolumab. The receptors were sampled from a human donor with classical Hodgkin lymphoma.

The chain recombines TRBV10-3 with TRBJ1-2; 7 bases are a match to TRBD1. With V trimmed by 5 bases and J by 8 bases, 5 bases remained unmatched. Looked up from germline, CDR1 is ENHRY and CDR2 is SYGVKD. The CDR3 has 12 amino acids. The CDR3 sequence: CAISNRGRGYTF. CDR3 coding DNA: TGTGCCATCAGTAACAGGGGCCGAGGCTACACCTTC.

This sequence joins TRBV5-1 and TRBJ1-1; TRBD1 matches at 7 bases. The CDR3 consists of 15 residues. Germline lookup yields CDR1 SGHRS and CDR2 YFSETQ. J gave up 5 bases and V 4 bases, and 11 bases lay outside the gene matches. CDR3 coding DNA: TGCGCCAGCAGCGTTACCGGGGACAGATCTACTGAAGCTTTCTTT. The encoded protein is CASSVTGDRSTEAFF.

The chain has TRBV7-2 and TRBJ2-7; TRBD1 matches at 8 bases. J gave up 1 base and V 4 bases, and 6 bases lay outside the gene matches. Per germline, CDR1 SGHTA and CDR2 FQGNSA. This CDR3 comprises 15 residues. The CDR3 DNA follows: TGTGCCAGCAGCTCAGGGGGCATGGGGTCCTACGAGCAGTACTTC. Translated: CASSSGGMGSYEQYF. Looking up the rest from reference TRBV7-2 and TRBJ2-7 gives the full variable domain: GAGVSQSPSNKVTEKGKDVELRCDPISGHTALYWYRQSLGQGLEFLIYFQGNSAPDKSGLPSDRFSAERTGGSVSTLTIQRTQQEDSAVYLCASSSGGMGSYEQYFGPGTRLTVT.

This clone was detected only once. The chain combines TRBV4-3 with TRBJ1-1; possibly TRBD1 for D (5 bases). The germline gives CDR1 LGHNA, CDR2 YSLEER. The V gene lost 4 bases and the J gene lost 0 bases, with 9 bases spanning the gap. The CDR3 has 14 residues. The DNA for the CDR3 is TGCGCCAGCAGCCGTGGGGGGGTGAACACTGAAGCTTTCTTT. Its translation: CASSRGGVNTEAFF.

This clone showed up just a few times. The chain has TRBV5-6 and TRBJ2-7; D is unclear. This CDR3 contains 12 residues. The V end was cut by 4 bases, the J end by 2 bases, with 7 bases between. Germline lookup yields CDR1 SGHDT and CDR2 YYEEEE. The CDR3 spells CASSIGTYEQYF. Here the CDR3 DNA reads TGTGCCAGCAGCATAGGAACCTACGAGCAGTACTTC.

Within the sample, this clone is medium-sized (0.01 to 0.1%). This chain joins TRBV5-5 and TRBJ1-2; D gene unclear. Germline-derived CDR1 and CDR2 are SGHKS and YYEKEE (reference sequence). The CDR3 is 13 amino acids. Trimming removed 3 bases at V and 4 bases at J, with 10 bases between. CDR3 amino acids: CASSSQDLYGYTF. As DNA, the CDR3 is TGTGCCAGCAGCTCCCAGGACCTCTATGGCTACACCTTC.

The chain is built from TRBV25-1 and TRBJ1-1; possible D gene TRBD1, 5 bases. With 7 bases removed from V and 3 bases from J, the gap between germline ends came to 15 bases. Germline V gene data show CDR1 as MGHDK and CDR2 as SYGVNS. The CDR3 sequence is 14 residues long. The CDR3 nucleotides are TGTGCCAGCATGGTGGGGGGTGCGTACACTGAAGCTTTCTTT. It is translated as CASMVGGAYTEAFF.

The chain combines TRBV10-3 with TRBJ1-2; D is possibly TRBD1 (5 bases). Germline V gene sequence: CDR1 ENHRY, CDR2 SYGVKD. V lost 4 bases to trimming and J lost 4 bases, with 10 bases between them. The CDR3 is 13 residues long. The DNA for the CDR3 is TGTGCCATCAGTGGGACGACAGCCTATGGCTACACCTTC. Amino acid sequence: CAISGTTAYGYTF.

The CDR3 coding sequence is TGTGCCAGCAGCCTGAGGCGTCAGGAGTTCTTC. This sequence encodes CASSLRRQEFF. The V call is TRBV28, the J call TRBJ2-1; no reliable D call. This CDR3 has 11 residues. The V end was cut by 6 bases, the J end by 14 bases, with 14 bases between. CDR1 is MDHEN and CDR2 is SYDVKM in the germline V gene. Based on the CDR3 plus reference TRBV28 and TRBJ2-1, the full variable domain is DVKVTQSSRYLVKRTGEKVFLECVQDMDHENMFWYRQDPGLGLRLIYFSYDVKMKEKGDIPEGYSVSREKKERFSLILESASTNQTSMYLCASSLRRQEFFGPGTRLTVL.

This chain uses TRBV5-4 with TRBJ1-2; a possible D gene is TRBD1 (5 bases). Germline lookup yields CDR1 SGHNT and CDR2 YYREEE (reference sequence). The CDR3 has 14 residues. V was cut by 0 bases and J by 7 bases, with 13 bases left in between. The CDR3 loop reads CASSLDVGVGGYTF. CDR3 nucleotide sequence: TGTGCCAGCAGCTTGGATGTAGGGGTCGGTGGCTACACCTTC.